This T cell receptor beta chain was profiled in a study of long-term antiretroviral therapy in people with HIV. General study results and limits: Repertoire dominance by clones expanded before ART was seen at all time points. Whereas controls had wider CDR3 length ranges, HIV repertoires had narrower ones. Patients on ART gained diversity, which nonetheless stayed below transplant donor controls.

A note on this clone: Its target is unknown.

Run at survey level, the immunoSEQ assay was version v3.0. Sequenced by immunoSEQ multiplex PCR; TCRdb stores in-frame clones only, minus some. The sample comprises around 19,000 clones, 90% of which are singletons, and 9.2% rests with the top ten. Germline V lookup: CDR1 SGHTA, CDR2 FQGNSA. The CDR3 has 16 residues. Trimming removed 5 bases at V and 0 bases at J, with 15 bases between. There were about 1-11 million cryopreserved PBMC in the samples before DNA extraction. This material consisted of unsorted PBMCs, taken about 4.6 years before starting antiretroviral therapy. The source of this sequence is a woman aged 25-40 years with HIV. The rearrangement links TRBV7-2 to TRBJ2-3, with TRBD1 as a possible D gene (6 bases). The CDR3 is CASSTRQASSTDTQYF. CDR3 in DNA: TGTGCCAGCAGCACTCGACAGGCCTCTAGCACAGATACGCAGTATTTT. Full variable domain (remainder filled in from reference TRBV7-2 and TRBJ2-3): GAGVSQSPSNKVTEKGKDVELRCDPISGHTALYWYRQSLGQGLEFLIYFQGNSAPDKSGLPSDRFSAERTGGSVSTLTIQRTQQEDSAVYLCASSTRQASSTDTQYFGPGTRLTVL.